The TCR beta chain under discussion was sequenced for a study of CXCR3-negative and CXCR3-positive naive CD8 T cells. Preparation of TRB cDNA libraries relied on 5' RACE carrying UMI labels. Following a re-call of the 5' RACE reads, TCRdb has one entry per CDR3 protein and lacks DNA. Its table lists under 25,000 distinct CDR3 sequences. Germline CDR1 reads SGHTA; CDR2 reads FQGNSA. The length of the CDR3 is 14 residues. The chain joins TRBV7-2 to TRBJ2-7; TCRdb's D gene call, TRBD1, goes unchecked for lack of DNA. The sequence was collected from a human donor in good health. Some clones in this sample may be carry-over from other donors' samples. The sequenced sample was memory CD8+ T cells from blood. The CDR3 sequence: CASSPGRDSYEQYF. The whole variable domain, filled in from reference TRBV7-2 and TRBJ2-7, reads GAGVSQSPSNKVTEKGKDVELRCDPISGHTALYWYRQSLGQGLEFLIYFQGNSAPDKSGLPSDRFSAERTGGSVSTLTIQRTQQEDSAVYLCASSPGRDSYEQYFGPGTRLTVT.